This TCR beta chain was obtained from a study of read filtering for tumor transcriptome and immune sequencing. Study overall: Among patients, 17 to 20 were male and more than 12 female, aged 47 to 80 (mean about 71). DNase treatment preceded whole-transcriptome library preparation.

Overall study findings and caveats: IR-seq and RNA-seq agreed better without single-read clonotypes.

This CDR3 region has 17 residues. Trimming took 5 bases from V and 9 from J; bases not matched to a gene: 16. Looked up from germline, CDR1 is SGDLS and CDR2 is YYNGEE. For this clonotype: Its antigen is not identified. A far larger clone is one nucleotide away, so this likely arose from a read error.

Molecular barcoded adaptors covering alpha/delta and beta/gamma chains were used on 400 to 450 ng RNA. TCRdb re-derived calls from the reads in MiXCR, one entry per CDR3 protein. The table lists fewer than 25,000 distinct CDR3 sequences, about 20% of them singletons, with about half in the top ten. Sampling of bone marrow took place during active disease in every patient. Material: a population of CD138-negative cells sorted from bone marrow. V gene TRBV9 combines with J gene TRBJ2-1; 11 positions match TRBD2. The clonotype was recovered from a donor aged 40 or older with multiple myeloma. The CDR3 sequence: CASSEETSGVYDSEQFF. CDR3 coding DNA: TGTGCCAGCAGTGAAGAGACTAGCGGGGTGTATGACAGTGAGCAGTTCTTC.